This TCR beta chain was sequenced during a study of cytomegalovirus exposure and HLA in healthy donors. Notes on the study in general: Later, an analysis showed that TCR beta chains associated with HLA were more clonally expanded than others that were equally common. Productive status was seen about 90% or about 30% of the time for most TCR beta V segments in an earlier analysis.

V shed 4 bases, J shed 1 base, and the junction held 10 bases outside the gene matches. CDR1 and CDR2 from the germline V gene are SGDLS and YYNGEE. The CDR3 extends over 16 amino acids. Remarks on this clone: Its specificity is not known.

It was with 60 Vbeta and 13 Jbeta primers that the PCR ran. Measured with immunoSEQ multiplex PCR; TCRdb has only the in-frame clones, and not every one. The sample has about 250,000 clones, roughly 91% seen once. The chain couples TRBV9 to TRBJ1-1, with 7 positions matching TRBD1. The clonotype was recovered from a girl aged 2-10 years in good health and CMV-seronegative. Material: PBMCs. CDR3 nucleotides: TGTGCCAGCAGCCCCCTCCGGGACAGAACGAACACTGAAGCTTTCTTT. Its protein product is CASSPLRDRTNTEAFF.